Listed here are 32 T cell receptor beta chains from one sample, sequenced in a study of Ad26.COV2.S vaccination and SARS-CoV-2 variants (dated by TCRdb to 2020 to 2022). The library was made by the immunoSEQ multiplex PCR assay. The table comes from immuneACCESS by way of TCRdb, which keeps in-frame sequences with V and J called. Part of the clones is missing from these tables; in studies checked, under half for an unresolved V gene and the rest for unknown reasons. In all, the sample holds under 600,000 clones, and roughly nine tenths of those were seen once. Of the sample, approximately 1.7% is held by the ten largest clones. Taken with the paper, the label for treatment or condition translates to: around 19 received Ad26.COV2.S at low or high dose, single or two shots; roughly five received placebo; per-sample allocation not given. Repertoires of vaccine and placebo recipients were sequenced from samples taken on day 63 after the first injection.

The sequencing here drew on peripheral blood, taken in a trial of Ad26.COV2.S vaccine versus placebo. These receptors were obtained from a person between 18 and 59 years old who received the Ad26.COV2.S COVID-19 vaccine or a placebo.

In this sample, this clone turned up a few times. Distinct nucleotide sequences in the sample also encode this CDR3. This chain links TRBV6-5 with TRBJ1-5; D gene unclear. Germline V gene data show CDR1 as MNHEY and CDR2 as SVGAGI. The CDR3 has 14 residues. The V and J ends lost 5 bases and 0 bases respectively, with 8 bases between them. In nucleotides, the CDR3 is TGTGCCAGCAGTCGGGAATATAGCAATCAGCCCCAGCATTTT. This encodes CASSREYSNQPQHF.

This rearrangement joins TRBV18 to TRBJ1-1; tentatively, D is TRBD1 (5 bases). Between the trimmed V and J ends, which lost 3 bases and 1 base, there was a span of 12 bases. This CDR3 spans 15 amino acids. The germline V gene has CDR1 KGHSH and CDR2 LQKENI. The CDR3 reads CASSPSGTANTEAFF. CDR3 coding DNA: TGTGCCAGCTCACCTTCCGGGACGGCGAACACTGAAGCTTTCTTT.

The rearrangement joins TRBV6-6 to TRBJ2-3, with D perhaps matching TRBD2 (6 bases). Between the trimmed V and J ends, which lost 11 bases and 0 bases, there was a span of 15 bases. The length of the CDR3 is 14 residues. Looked up from germline, CDR1 is MNHNY and CDR2 is SVGAGI (reference sequence). The CDR3 protein is CAVRGRLSTDTQYF. The CDR3 region has the DNA TGTGCCGTCAGAGGGAGGCTGAGCACAGATACGCAGTATTTT.

The V gene is TRBV9, the J gene TRBJ2-2, with 11 bases fitting TRBD2. CDR1 is SGDLS, CDR2 YYNGEE, per germline. This CDR3 is 18 amino acids long. V was clipped by 4 bases and J by 0 bases; unmatched bases: 8. CDR3: CASSSLGLAAPNTGELFF. The CDR3 DNA reads as TGTGCCAGCAGCTCATTGGGACTAGCGGCGCCGAACACCGGGGAGCTGTTTTTT.

The rearrangement uses TRBV5-1 and TRBJ2-1; TRBD1 or TRBD2 may be the D gene (5 bases each). Trimming stripped 4 bases from V and 0 bases from J, with 11 bases between. The germline CDR1 and CDR2 sequences are SGHRS and YFSETQ. The length of the CDR3 is 15 residues. The CDR3 reads CASSRGVSSYNEQFF. The CDR3 coding sequence is TGCGCCAGCAGCCGAGGGGTAAGCTCCTACAATGAGCAGTTCTTC.

The chain combines TRBV9 with TRBJ2-1; D is perhaps TRBD2 (5 bases). This CDR3 is built from 15 residues. V lost 4 bases and J 5 bases, leaving 16 bases between the germline ends. Germline values: CDR1 SGDLS, CDR2 YYNGEE. CDR3 DNA sequence: TGTGCCAGCAGCCTAATGGGAAATAGCGACAATGAGCAGTTCTTC. Translation gives CASSLMGNSDNEQFF.

Only a few counts were recorded for this clone. The J gene is TRBJ1-3, the V gene TRBV7-2; D ambiguous. CDR1 is SGHTA, CDR2 FQGNSA, per germline. The length of the CDR3 is 12 residues. V was shortened by 3 bases and J by 0 bases, with 0 bases between the two germline ends. The CDR3 coding sequence is TGTGCCAGCAGCTTCTCTGGAAACACCATATATTTT. Protein product: CASSFSGNTIYF. Using reference TRBV7-2 and TRBJ1-3 for the parts outside the CDR3, the full variable domain is GAGVSQSPSNKVTEKGKDVELRCDPISGHTALYWYRQSLGQGLEFLIYFQGNSAPDKSGLPSDRFSAERTGGSVSTLTIQRTQQEDSAVYLCASSFSGNTIYFGEGSWLTVV.

V usage is TRBV6-5 and J usage is TRBJ2-2; perhaps TRBD2 as D (5 bases). From germline, CDR1 is MNHEY and CDR2 SVGAGI. The CDR3 is made up of 14 amino acids. Trimming removed 6 bases at V and 7 bases at J, with 15 bases between. CDR3 amino acids: CASRLAGWYGELFF. In DNA, the CDR3 is TGTGCCAGCAGACTGGCGGGTTGGTACGGGGAGCTGTTTTTT.

This clone has a single count. This rearrangement joins TRBV9 to TRBJ1-2; D may be TRBD1 (5 bases). This CDR3 spans 13 amino acids. With 7 bases removed from V and 6 bases from J, the gap between germline ends came to 16 bases. Germline CDR1 reads SGDLS; CDR2 reads YYNGEE. In DNA, the CDR3 is TGTGCCAGCGGGTCAAATGAGGGGCATGGCTACACCTTC. Translation gives CASGSNEGHGYTF.

The chain combines TRBV21-1 with TRBJ2-3; the table assigns TRBD2, which was not confirmed against the DNA. TRBV21-1 is a pseudogene. The CDR3 has 12 amino acids. CDR3 coding DNA: TGTGCCAGCAGGAAGCCGAAAGATACGCAGTATTTT. Translated, it gives CASRKPKDTQYF.

The V call is TRBV28, the J call TRBJ2-7; weak D call: TRBD1 (6 bases). The length of the CDR3 is 14 residues. The ends were cut back, 6 bases at V and 4 bases at J, with 16 bases in the middle. Germline V CDR1 and CDR2: MDHEN, SYDVKM. DNA for the CDR3: TGTGCCAGCAGCCCCCAGGGGCCACTTTACGAGCAGTACTTC. It codes for CASSPQGPLYEQYF.

The gene calls are TRBV14 and TRBJ2-2; D remains ambiguous. V lost 4 bases and J 5 bases, leaving 8 bases between the germline ends. Germline loops: CDR1 SGHDN, CDR2 FVKESK. The CDR3 length is 13 residues. CDR3 DNA sequence: TGTGCCAGCAGCCGCCTGAGGACCGGGGAGCTGTTTTTT. It specifies CASSRLRTGELFF.

The rearrangement joins TRBV6-2 or TRBV6-3 to TRBJ2-7; D is unclear. Germline V lookup: CDR1 MNHEY, CDR2 SVGEGT. V lost 2 bases and J lost 3, with 5 bases in between. The CDR3 extends over 12 amino acids. For the CDR3, the DNA is TGTGCCAGCAGTTACGCCGTCTACGAGCAGTACTTC. Its protein product is CASSYAVYEQYF.

This rearrangement joins TRBV9 to TRBJ2-7, with TRBD1 matching 11 bases. CDR1 and CDR2 (germline): SGDLS, YYNGEE. This CDR3 has 15 amino acids. V lost 0 bases, J lost 2 bases, and 1 base stayed unmatched. The CDR3 loop is CASSVGTGGPYEQYF. The CDR3 coding sequence is TGTGCCAGCAGCGTAGGGACAGGGGGCCCCTACGAGCAGTACTTC.

The chain is built from TRBV5-4 and TRBJ2-2; D is ambiguous. The germline gives CDR1 SGHNT, CDR2 YYREEE (reference sequence). Between the trimmed V and J ends, which lost 2 bases and 4 bases, there was a span of 6 bases. The CDR3 runs to 13 residues. CDR3 region: CASSLQITGELFF. As DNA, the CDR3 is TGTGCCAGCAGCTTACAGATCACCGGGGAGCTGTTTTTT.

This rearrangement joins TRBV19 to TRBJ2-1, with 10 bases identical to TRBD2. This CDR3 has 17 residues. Per germline, CDR1 LNHDA and CDR2 SQIVND (reference sequence). V lost 4 bases to trimming and J lost 4 bases; unmatched junction nucleotides: 10. DNA for the CDR3: TGTGCCAGTAGTACCAAGGAGGGACTAGCGAGATACAATGAGCAGTTCTTC. It encodes CASSTKEGLARYNEQFF.

This clone was seen only a few times. The V gene is TRBV29-1, the J gene TRBJ1-1; the D is unclear. Trimming took off 8 bases at V and 1 base at J, with 8 bases between the two ends. Per the germline V gene, CDR1 is SQVTM and CDR2 is ANQGSEA. The CDR3 runs 11 residues. CDR3: CSPSTNTEAFF. The CDR3 bases are TGCAGCCCCTCAACGAACACTGAAGCTTTCTTT.

As for this clone: One junction end does not reproduce the germline sequence, and a read error may be involved. The chain joins TRBV7-8 to TRBJ2-2; 9 bases agree with TRBD2. The germline V gene has CDR1 SGHVS and CDR2 FQNEAQ. CDR3 length: 15 amino acids. The CDR3 nucleotides are TGTGCCAGCAGCATAGCGGGAGCTTTGGCCGGGGAGCTGTTTTTT. Encoded protein: CASSIAGALAGELFF.

The chain combines TRBV28 with TRBJ2-7; D possibly corresponds to TRBD2 (5 bases). V lost 6 bases to trimming and J lost 2 bases, with 11 bases between them. CDR3 length: 13 residues. Per the germline V gene, CDR1 is MDHEN and CDR2 is SYDVKM. The CDR3, as DNA: TGTGCCAGCAGGCGCGGGCCGACCTACGAGCAGTACTTC. Translating it yields CASRRGPTYEQYF.

The J gene is TRBJ2-7, the V gene TRBV28; D is perhaps TRBD1 (6 bases). Trimming pared 5 bases from V and 2 bases from J, leaving 16 bases between. Germline values: CDR1 MDHEN, CDR2 SYDVKM. This CDR3 contains 15 residues. CDR3 amino acids: CASSTRQVFAYEQYF. The DNA for the CDR3 is TGTGCCAGCAGTACCCGACAGGTTTTCGCCTACGAGCAGTACTTC.

This clone appeared a few times. The V and J genes are TRBV19 and TRBJ1-5; TRBD1 matches 8 bases. The CDR3 contains 15 residues. The V gene's germline CDR1 is LNHDA and CDR2 SQIVND (reference sequence). The V and J ends lost 6 bases and 0 bases, in that order; junction bases with no gene match: 4. The CDR3 reads CASSRGQVSNQPQHF. The CDR3, as DNA: TGTGCCAGTAGCCGGGGACAGGTTAGCAATCAGCCCCAGCATTTT.

V gene TRBV5-1 combines with J gene TRBJ1-3; D possibly corresponds to TRBD1 (5 bases). This CDR3 comprises 15 residues. Looked up from germline, CDR1 is SGHRS and CDR2 is YFSETQ. V was clipped by 3 bases and J by 2 bases, with 12 bases between them. The CDR3 loop is CASSWDGPPGNTIYF. Written as DNA, the CDR3 is TGCGCCAGCAGCTGGGACGGTCCCCCTGGAAACACCATATATTTT.

The V gene is TRBV14, the J gene TRBJ1-1; the match to TRBD1 covers 7 bases. The CDR3 runs 14 residues. The germline gives CDR1 SGHDN, CDR2 FVKESK. V lost 1 base, J lost 6 bases, and 5 bases stayed unmatched. The CDR3 reads CASSQGTGAPEAFF. In DNA form, the CDR3 reads TGTGCCAGCAGCCAAGGAACAGGGGCTCCTGAAGCTTTCTTT.

The chain employs TRBV30 and TRBJ1-3; tentatively, D is TRBD1 (6 bases). The CDR3 spans 15 residues. Deletions cut 8 bases from V and 4 bases from J, with 21 bases between. Per germline, CDR1 GTSNPN and CDR2 SVGIG (reference sequence). In nucleotides, the CDR3 is TGTGCCGGCCAGCCAGGCAGGGGATTCGGAAACACCATATATTTT. Encoded protein: CAGQPGRGFGNTIYF. The whole variable domain, remainder taken from reference TRBV30 and TRBJ1-3, is SQTIHQWPATLVQPVGSPLSLECTVEGTSNPNLYWYRQAAGRGLQLLFYSVGIGQISSEVPQNLSASRPQDRQFILSSKKLLLSDSGFYLCAGQPGRGFGNTIYFGEGSWLTVV.

V gene TRBV7-2 combines with J gene TRBJ2-5; D is undetermined. CDR3 length: 12 amino acids. The germline V and J ends were trimmed by 3 bases and 5 bases, with 7 bases remaining between them. Germline V gives CDR1 SGHTA, CDR2 FQGNSA. Here the CDR3 DNA reads TGTGCCAGCAGCTTCTTGGGCGAGACCCAGTACTTC. Protein sequence: CASSFLGETQYF.

The chain combines TRBV5-6 with TRBJ2-6; TRBD1 or TRBD2 may be the D gene (5 bases each). Germline CDR1 SGHDT, CDR2 YYEEEE. V was cut by 2 bases and J by 2 bases, with 11 bases left in between. CDR3 length: 16 residues. The CDR3 DNA reads TGTGCCAGCAGCTTTGTGGGGGAACCTGGGGCCAACGTCCTGACTTTC. Protein sequence: CASSFVGEPGANVLTF.

The chain has TRBV28 and TRBJ2-7, with 7 positions matching TRBD1. This CDR3 contains 16 residues. Germline V gives CDR1 MDHEN, CDR2 SYDVKM. Trimming cost V 1 base and J 2 bases; bases outside gene matches: 8. Here the CDR3 reads CASSLLITGATYEQYF. CDR3 DNA: TGTGCCAGCAGTTTATTAATAACAGGGGCGACCTACGAGCAGTACTTC.

This chain connects TRBV28 to TRBJ1-5; D possibly corresponds to TRBD1 (6 bases). Germline V gene data show CDR1 as MDHEN and CDR2 as SYDVKM. The CDR3 loop spans 20 amino acids. Trimming shortened V by 5 bases and J by 0 bases, and 26 bases separated the two germline ends. In DNA, the CDR3 is TGTGCCAGCAGTCCATATTCGACAGGCGCCGAGGTTTATAGCAATCAGCCCCAGCATTTT. Protein: CASSPYSTGAEVYSNQPQHF.

CDR3 region: CASSGRFDRGYYGYTF. CDR3 in DNA: TGTGCCAGCAGCGGCCGCTTCGACAGGGGATACTATGGCTACACCTTC. The V gene is TRBV9, the J gene TRBJ1-2; TRBD1 matches at 8 bases. The ends lost 3 bases at V and 3 bases at J; junction bases unmatched: 10. Germline V lookup: CDR1 SGDLS, CDR2 YYNGEE. The CDR3 runs to 16 residues.

The rearrangement joins TRBV14 to TRBJ1-3; D is undetermined. Germline CDR1 is SGHDN and CDR2 is FVKESK. The CDR3 extends over 13 amino acids. V lost 6 bases to trimming and J lost 0 bases, with 6 bases between them. DNA of the CDR3: TGTGCCAGCAGACCCCACTCTGGAAACACCATATATTTT. Translation: CASRPHSGNTIYF. The full variable domain, in which reference TRBV14 and TRBJ1-3 provide the parts outside the CDR3, is EAGVTQFPSHSVIEKGQTVTLRCDPISGHDNLYWYRRVMGKEIKFLLHFVKESKQDESGMPNNRFLAERTGGTYSTLKVQPAELEDSGVYFCASRPHSGNTIYFGEGSWLTVV.

V is TRBV27 and J is TRBJ2-7, with D tentatively TRBD2 (6 bases). The CDR3 spans 15 residues. V lost 6 bases, J lost 1 base, and 16 bases lay in between. Germline loops: CDR1 MNHEY, CDR2 SMNVEV (reference sequence). CDR3 residues: CASRARPSVSYEQYF. Here the CDR3 DNA reads TGTGCCAGCAGAGCCCGTCCTAGCGTTTCCTACGAGCAGTACTTC.

This clone occurred a few times. The V and J genes are TRBV6-5 and TRBJ1-3; unclear D gene. Germline V CDR1 and CDR2: MNHEY, SVGAGI. The V end lost 7 bases, the J end lost 4 bases, and 11 bases lay between the germline ends. The CDR3 length is 13 residues. CDR3 nucleotides: TGTGCCAGCATGGGTAGAGGAGGAAACACCATATATTTT. Amino acids: CASMGRGGNTIYF.